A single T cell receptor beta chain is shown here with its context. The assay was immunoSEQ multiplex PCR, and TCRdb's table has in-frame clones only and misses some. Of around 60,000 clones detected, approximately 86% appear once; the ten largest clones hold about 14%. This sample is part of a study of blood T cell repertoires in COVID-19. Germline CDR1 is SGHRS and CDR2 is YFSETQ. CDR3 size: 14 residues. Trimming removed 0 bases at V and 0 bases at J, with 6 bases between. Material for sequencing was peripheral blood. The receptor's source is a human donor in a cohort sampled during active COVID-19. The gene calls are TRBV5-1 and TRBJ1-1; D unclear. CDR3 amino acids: CASSLAVMNTEAFF. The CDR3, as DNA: TGCGCCAGCAGCTTGGCGGTGATGAACACTGAAGCTTTCTTT.